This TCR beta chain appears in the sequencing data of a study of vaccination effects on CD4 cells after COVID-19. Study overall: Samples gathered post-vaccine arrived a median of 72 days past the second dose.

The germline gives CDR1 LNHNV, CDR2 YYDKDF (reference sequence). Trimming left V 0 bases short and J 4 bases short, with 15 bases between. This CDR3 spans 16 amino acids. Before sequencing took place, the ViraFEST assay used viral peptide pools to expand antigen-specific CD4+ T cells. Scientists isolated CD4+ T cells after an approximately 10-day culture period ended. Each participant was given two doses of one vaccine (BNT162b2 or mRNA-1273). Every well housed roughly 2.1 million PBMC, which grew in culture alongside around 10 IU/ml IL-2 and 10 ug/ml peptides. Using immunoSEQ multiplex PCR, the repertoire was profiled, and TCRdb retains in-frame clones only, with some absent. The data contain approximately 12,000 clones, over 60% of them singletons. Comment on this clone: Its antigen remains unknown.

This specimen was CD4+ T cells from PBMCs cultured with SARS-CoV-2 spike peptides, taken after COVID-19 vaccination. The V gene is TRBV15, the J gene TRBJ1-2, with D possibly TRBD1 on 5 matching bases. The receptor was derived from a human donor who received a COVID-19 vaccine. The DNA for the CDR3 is TGTGCCACCAGCAGAGATAGGGGCAGGGCCTCCTATGGCTACACCTTC. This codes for CATSRDRGRASYGYTF.